This T cell receptor beta chain was retrieved from a study of blood T cell repertoires in COVID-19. As for the study in general: The study drew acute and convalescent COVID-19 samples from the United States, Italy and Spain. T cells, B-cell-depleted T cells, or PBMCs provided the cDNA or gDNA that served as material.

All enrollees were roughly 18 to 95 years old and from under 25 US areas. Cohort allocation depended upon clinical history that participants reported. Germline values: CDR1 MNHEY, CDR2 SMNVEV (reference sequence). The CDR3 has 13 residues. The J segment lost 6 bases and the V segment lost 3 bases, leaving 4 bases of the junction unmatched. Generated by immunoSEQ multiplex PCR, the TCRdb table keeps only in-frame clones and is missing some. The table records some 490,000 clones, 75% to 90% of them present only once. The rearrangement uses TRBV27 and TRBJ2-7; 8 bases are a match to TRBD1. What was sequenced was PBMCs or T cells enriched from blood (not recorded which). The sequence was collected from a woman aged 55-75 years who had recovered from COVID-19. CDR3 nucleotides: TGTGCCAGCAGTTTCGACAGGGGCGGCGAGCAGTACGTC. Encoded protein: CASSFDRGGEQYV.